This T cell receptor beta chain was identified during a study of tumor and adjacent non-tumor tissue in lung cancer (dated by TCRdb to the late 2010s). Study-wide context: By cancer type, the cohort comprised about 13 adenocarcinoma patients, 2 squamous cell carcinoma patients and 1 small cell lung cancer patient. The roughly 15 patients were aged roughly 30 to 85 years, included ten or so men and 5 women, and had TNM stage I to III disease. Sequencing produced around 130,000,000 productive TCRbeta reads in total, an average of about 4.5 million reads per sample. The study compared bulk TCRbeta repertoires between lung tumor tissue and matched distant non-tumor lung tissue from 15 lung cancer patients. More than 25 paired specimens, one tumor and one normal lung sample per patient, were profiled by TCRbeta CDR3 sequencing. Study-wide findings and limitations: The top 100 clones made up a significantly larger cumulative share of the repertoire in normal lung than in tumor tissue. Peripheral blood was not sequenced, so blood TCRbeta repertoires in these lung cancer patients were not examined. TCR diversity was significantly higher in younger patients, and higher tumor TCR diversity was associated with shorter overall and disease-free survival. Only roughly 15 patients were in the cohort, and the authors stated that larger samples and more detailed clinical data are needed. TCR diversity (inverse Simpson) was significantly higher in tumor than in normal lung tissue (about 400 vs 150, P = 0.0075, Mann-Whitney U test). The sequencing platform is not named in the methods, and unique molecular identifiers are not mentioned.

In the case of this clonotype: Its antigen is currently not known. A much larger clone lies one base from this, so it may be a read error.

CDR1 is given as SNHLY and CDR2 as FYNNEI, both from the germline V gene. The CDR3 measures 16 amino acids from cysteine to phenylalanine. Only CDR3 DNA is held: 48 bases, read in frame from base 1. RNA was isolated from bulk unsorted tissue, and RNA quality was assessed with a NanoDrop ND-1000 and an Agilent 2100. The normal lung samples consisted of distant non-tumor tissue collected more than 3 cm from the tumor edge. All donors had newly diagnosed lung cancer, had not received prior chemotherapy, and were admitted for thoracic surgery in China between August and November 2014. Patients who had received previous radiotherapy or chemotherapy, or who had another concurrent cancer, were excluded from the study. Surgical tissue pieces of about 1-2.2 cm3 were preserved in RNAlater solution and stored at -80 °C until use. Receptor amplification or capture employed multiplex PCR. These reads were obtained on an Illumina HiSeq 2500. Following protocols modified from ARM-PCR, the researchers constructed TCRbeta libraries through three rounds of nested PCR with primers (Table S4). Before sequencing, PCR products in the 200-500 bp range were cut out of the gel and cleaned up using the QIAquick gel extraction kit. From the authors' description of their analysis: Trimmomatic was used to clean the reads, FLASH merged the cleaned reads into complete CDR3 sequences, and MiTCR assigned the sequences to V(D)J germline segments. Clonal diversity was computed as the inverse Simpson's index with VDJtools. In-frame sequences lacking a premature stop codon were counted as productive reads. TCRdb cleaned the public reads at Q25 with fastp, built clones with MiXCR and kept in-frame beta chains. All rows with the same CDR3 protein become a single entry with the most common DNA and genes. Clone size and V and J calls follow TCRdb, not the original study. The table for this sample lists tens of thousands of distinct CDR3 sequences; 74% of them were counted only once. The ten largest clones capture around 25% of the sample.

The TCR comes from an older woman with non-small cell lung cancer. The rearranged segments are TRBV2 and TRBJ2-4; 9 nucleotides in the junction match TRBD2. Material for sequencing was distant non-tumor lung tissue. Read as DNA, the sequence is TGTGCCAACAGTGAAGGTAGCGGGGGAGCCAAAAACATTCAGTACTTC. Its product reads: CANSEGSGGAKNIQYF.